This TCR beta chain was recorded in a study of OX40 agonist ivuxolimab in advanced cancers. Looking at the study overall: Subjects had a mean age of around 63 years, with a range of 23 to 79; more than 70% were male. Partial responses were recorded for three patients, including one with hepatocellular carcinoma and two with cutaneous melanoma.

This table comes from immunoSEQ multiplex PCR, and its TCRdb copy is limited to in-frame clones, with some not included. The sample includes around 75,000 clones, around nine tenths of them seen just once. This CDR3 region has 14 residues. Trimming at V came to 6 bases and at J to 6 bases, leaving 6 bases not matched to a gene. The V gene's germline CDR1 is MNHNS and CDR2 SASEGT. This receptor was identified in an adult with an advanced solid tumor such as melanoma, head and neck, liver or kidney cancer. V is TRBV6-1 and J is TRBJ2-3; 10 positions agree with TRBD2. This specimen consisted of CD4+ or CD8+ T cells sorted from blood, obtained in a trial of the OX40 agonist ivuxolimab. The DNA for the CDR3 is TGTGCCAGCAGCCTTTTAGCGGGGGGCGATACGCAGTATTTT. It encodes CASSLLAGGDTQYF.